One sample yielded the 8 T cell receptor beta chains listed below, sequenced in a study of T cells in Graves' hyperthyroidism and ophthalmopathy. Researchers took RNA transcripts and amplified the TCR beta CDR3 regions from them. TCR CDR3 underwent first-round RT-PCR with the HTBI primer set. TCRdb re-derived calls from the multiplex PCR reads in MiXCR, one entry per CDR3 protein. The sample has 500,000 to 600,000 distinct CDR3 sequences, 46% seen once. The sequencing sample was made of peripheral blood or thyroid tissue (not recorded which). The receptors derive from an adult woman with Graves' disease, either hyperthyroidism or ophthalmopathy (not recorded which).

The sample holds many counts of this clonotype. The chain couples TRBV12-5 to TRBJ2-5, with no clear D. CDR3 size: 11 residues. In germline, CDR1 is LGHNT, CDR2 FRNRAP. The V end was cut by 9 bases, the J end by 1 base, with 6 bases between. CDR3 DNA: TGTGCTAGAAGAGTCCAAGAGACCCAGTACTTC. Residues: CARRVQETQYF.

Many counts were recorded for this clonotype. The CDR3 DNA sequence: TGCAGCGTTGACTGGGCTCATTATGGCTACACCTTC. Encoded protein: CSVDWAHYGYTF. The rearrangement links TRBV29-1 to TRBJ1-2; the D is unclear. The CDR3 consists of 12 residues. From germline, CDR1 is SQVTM and CDR2 ANQGSEA. Trimming shortened V by 3 bases and J by 5 bases, and 10 bases separated the two germline ends.

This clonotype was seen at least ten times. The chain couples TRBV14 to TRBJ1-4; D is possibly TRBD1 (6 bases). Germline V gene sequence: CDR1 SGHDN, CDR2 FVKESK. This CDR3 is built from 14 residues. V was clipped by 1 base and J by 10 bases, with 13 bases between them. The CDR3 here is CASSQGGANRKLFF. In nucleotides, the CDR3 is TGTGCCAGCAGCCAAGGGGGGGCTAATAGAAAACTGTTTTTT.

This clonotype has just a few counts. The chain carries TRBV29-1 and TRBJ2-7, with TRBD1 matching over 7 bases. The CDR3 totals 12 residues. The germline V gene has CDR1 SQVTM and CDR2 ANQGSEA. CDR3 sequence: CSELGDRVEQYF. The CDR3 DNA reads TGCAGTGAATTGGGCGACAGGGTCGAGCAGTACTTC.

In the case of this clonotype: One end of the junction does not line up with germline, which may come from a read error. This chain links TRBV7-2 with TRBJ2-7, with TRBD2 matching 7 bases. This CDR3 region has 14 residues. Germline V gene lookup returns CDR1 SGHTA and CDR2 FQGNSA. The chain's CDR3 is CDSSLVAGSHEQYF. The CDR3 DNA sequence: TGTGACAGCAGCTTAGTAGCGGGCTCTCACGAGCAGTACTTC.

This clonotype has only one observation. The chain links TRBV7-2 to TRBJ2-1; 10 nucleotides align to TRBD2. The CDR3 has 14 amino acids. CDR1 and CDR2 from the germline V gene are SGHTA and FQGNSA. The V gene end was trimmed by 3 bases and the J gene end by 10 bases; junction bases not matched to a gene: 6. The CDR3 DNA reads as TGTGCCAGCAGCTTTTCAAGCGGGAGGGTAGAGCAGTTCTTC. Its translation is CASSFSSGRVEQFF.

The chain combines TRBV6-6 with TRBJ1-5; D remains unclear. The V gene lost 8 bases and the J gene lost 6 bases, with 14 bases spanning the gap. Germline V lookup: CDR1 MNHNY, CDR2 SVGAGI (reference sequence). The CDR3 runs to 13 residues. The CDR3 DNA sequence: TGTGCCAGCTCGTTCGGGTGGACTCAGCCCCAGCATTTT. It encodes CASSFGWTQPQHF.

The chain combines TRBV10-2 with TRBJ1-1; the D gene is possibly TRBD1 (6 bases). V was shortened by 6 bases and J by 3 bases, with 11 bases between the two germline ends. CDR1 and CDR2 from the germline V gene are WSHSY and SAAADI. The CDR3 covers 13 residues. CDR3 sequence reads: CASRETGHTEAFF. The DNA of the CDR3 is TGCGCCAGCAGGGAGACAGGCCACACTGAAGCTTTCTTT.